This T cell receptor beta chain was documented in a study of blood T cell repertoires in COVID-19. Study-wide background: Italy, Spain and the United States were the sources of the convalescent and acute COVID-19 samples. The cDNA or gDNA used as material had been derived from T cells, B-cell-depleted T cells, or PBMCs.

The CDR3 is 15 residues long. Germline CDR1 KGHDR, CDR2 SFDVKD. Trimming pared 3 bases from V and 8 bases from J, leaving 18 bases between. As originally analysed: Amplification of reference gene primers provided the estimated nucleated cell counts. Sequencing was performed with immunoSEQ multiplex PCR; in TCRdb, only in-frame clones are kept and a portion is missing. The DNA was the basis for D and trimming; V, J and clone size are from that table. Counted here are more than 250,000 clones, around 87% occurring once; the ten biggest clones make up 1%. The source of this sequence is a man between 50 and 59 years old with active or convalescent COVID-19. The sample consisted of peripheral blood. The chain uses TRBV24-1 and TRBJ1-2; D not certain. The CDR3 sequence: CATSDAEGFAGGYTF. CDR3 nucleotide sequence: TGTGCCACCAGTGATGCCGAGGGATTCGCGGGCGGCTACACCTTC.